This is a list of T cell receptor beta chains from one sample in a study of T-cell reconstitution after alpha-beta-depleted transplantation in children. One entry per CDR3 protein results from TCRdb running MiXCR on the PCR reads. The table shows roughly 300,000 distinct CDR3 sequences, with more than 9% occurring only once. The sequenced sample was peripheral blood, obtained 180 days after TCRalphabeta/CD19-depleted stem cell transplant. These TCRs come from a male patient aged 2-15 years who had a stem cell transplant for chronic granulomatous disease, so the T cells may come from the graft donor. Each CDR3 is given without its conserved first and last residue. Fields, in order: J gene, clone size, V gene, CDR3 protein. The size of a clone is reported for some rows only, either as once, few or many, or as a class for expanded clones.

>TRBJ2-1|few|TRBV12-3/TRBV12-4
ASSPPRYNEQF
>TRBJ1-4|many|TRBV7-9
ASSYLGRTNEKLF
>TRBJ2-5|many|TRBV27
ASSLSRGLYQETQY
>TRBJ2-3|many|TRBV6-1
ASSHEGVPGDTQY
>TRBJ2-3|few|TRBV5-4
ASSLARRTDTQY
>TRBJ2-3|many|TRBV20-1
SAGQDTQY
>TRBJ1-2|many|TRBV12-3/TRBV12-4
ASSSWDRVLYGYT
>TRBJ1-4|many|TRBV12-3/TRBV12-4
ASRGGSGPKKLF
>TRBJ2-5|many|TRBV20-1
SASPRGLQETQY
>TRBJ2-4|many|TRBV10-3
AISESNFLRQKNIQY
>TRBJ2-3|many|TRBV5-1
ASSIVETSGDTQY
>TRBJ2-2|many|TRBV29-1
SGAPTTGELF
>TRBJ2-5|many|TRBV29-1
SGRVQQETQY
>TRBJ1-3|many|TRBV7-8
ANLPGRGGEKAGNTIY
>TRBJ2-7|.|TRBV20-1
SAREGRGSSYEQY
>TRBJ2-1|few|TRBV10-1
ASSESIEGTESEQF
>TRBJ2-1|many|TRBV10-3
AISGRLAENNEQF
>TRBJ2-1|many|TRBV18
ASSPPSGLAGGEQF
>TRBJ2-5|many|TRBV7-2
ASRIQGAGETQY
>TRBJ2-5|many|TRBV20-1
SAREASGRRQETQY
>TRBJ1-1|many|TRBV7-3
ASSHGGGMNTEAF
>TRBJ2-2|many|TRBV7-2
ASTLGQNTGELF
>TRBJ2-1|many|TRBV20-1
SASDGGPTDEQF
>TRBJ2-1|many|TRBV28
ASWGSSGGGKQF
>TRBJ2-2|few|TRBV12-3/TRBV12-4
ASSLDTRELF
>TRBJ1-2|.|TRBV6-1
VSSLDRGNYGYT
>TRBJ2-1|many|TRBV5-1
ASSFLLTSPSNEQF
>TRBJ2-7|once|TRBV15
ATSRDMTERQY
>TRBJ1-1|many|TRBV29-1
SVAGTGGTEAF
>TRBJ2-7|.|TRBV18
ASPALLRATGSLFSYEQY
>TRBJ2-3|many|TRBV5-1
ASSGGTSGGTDTQY
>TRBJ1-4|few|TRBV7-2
ASSTQTGPNEKLF
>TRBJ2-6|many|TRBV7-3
ASSPRTGKISGANVLT
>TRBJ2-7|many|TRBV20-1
SARVYGLRPSYEQY
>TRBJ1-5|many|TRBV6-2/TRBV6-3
ASSSYGGQQPQH
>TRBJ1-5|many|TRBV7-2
ASSFRRGGNQPQH
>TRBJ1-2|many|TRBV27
ASGWTGRGYT
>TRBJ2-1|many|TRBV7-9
ASSLNPDSSYNEQF
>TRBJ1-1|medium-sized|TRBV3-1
ASSRNLGQPEAF
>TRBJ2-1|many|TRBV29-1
SAGTRLNNEQF
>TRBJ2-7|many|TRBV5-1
ASSPMTGPYEQY
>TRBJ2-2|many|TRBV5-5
ASSPGTSGRLTSGELF